This T cell receptor (beta chain) stems from a study of blood T cell repertoires in COVID-19. Background on the study: Italy, Spain and the United States were the sources of the convalescent and acute COVID-19 samples. T cells, B-cell-depleted T cells, or PBMCs provided the cDNA or gDNA that served as material.

Original processing notes: Estimation of nucleated cell counts was performed using reference gene primer amplification. Sequenced by immunoSEQ multiplex PCR; TCRdb stores in-frame clones only, minus some. V and J calls and clone size come straight from that table; D and trimming were deduced from the DNA. Of 230,000 or so clones listed, approximately 82% were seen once; the top ten hold roughly 8.6%. Germline V gene sequence: CDR1 ENHRY, CDR2 SYGVKD. The CDR3 length is 14 residues. Trimming took 5 bases from V and 4 from J, leaving 14 bases between them. Sequenced: peripheral blood. The chain is built from TRBV10-3 and TRBJ1-2; no definite D call. This clonotype was sampled from a middle-aged man with active or convalescent COVID-19. This chain's CDR3 is CAISPAGGSYGYTF. DNA for the CDR3: TGTGCCATCAGTCCGGCAGGTGGGTCCTATGGCTACACCTTC.